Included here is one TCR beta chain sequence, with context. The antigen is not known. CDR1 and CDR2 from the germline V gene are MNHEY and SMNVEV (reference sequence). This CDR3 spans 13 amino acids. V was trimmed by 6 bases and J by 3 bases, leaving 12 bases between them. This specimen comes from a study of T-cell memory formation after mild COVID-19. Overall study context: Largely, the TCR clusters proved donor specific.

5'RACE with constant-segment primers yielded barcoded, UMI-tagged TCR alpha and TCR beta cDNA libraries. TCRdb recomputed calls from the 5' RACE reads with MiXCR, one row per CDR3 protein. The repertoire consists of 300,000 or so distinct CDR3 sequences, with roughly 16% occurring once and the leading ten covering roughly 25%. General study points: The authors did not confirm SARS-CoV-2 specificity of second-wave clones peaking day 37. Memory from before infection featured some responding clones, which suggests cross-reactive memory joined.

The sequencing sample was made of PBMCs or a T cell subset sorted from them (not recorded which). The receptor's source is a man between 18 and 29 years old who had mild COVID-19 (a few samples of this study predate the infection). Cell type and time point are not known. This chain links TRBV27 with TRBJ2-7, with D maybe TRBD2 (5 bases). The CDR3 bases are TGTGCCAGCAGCCCCGGCGGAGGCTACGAGCAGTACGTC. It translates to CASSPGGGYEQYV.